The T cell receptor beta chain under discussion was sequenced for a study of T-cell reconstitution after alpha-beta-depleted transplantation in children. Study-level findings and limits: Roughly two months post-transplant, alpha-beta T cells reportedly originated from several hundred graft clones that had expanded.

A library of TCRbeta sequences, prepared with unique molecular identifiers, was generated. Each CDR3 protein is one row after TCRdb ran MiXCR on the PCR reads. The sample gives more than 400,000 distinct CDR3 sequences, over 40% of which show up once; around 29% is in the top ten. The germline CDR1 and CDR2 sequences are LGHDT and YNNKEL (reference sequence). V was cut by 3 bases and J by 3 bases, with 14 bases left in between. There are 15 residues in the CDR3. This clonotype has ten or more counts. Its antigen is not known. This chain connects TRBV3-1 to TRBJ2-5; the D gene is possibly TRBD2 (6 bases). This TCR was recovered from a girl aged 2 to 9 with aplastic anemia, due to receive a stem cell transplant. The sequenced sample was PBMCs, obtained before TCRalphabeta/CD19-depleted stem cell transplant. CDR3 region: CASSHFGPSEETQYF. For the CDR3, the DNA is TGTGCCAGCAGCCATTTTGGGCCTAGCGAAGAGACCCAGTACTTC.